This record covers a single T cell receptor (beta chain). The data are from a study of blood T cell repertoires in COVID-19. Germline CDR1 SGHNT, CDR2 YYREEE (reference sequence). The CDR3 loop spans 13 amino acids. V lost 4 bases, J lost 8 bases, and 13 bases lay in between. Under the authors' procedure: Estimated nucleated cell counts came from reference gene primer amplification. Assay used: immunoSEQ multiplex PCR; TCRdb lists only in-frame clones, some missing. V and J calls and clone size are copied from that table; D and trimming were computed from the DNA. The sample has 68,000 or so clones; roughly 89% are singletons.

The sequenced sample was peripheral blood. The V and J genes are TRBV5-4 and TRBJ2-1; D might be TRBD1 (6 bases). The receptor comes from a man in his fifties or sixties with active COVID-19. CDR3 sequence: CASSLQGTYEQFF. CDR3 nucleotide sequence: TGTGCCAGCAGCCTTCAGGGGACGTATGAGCAGTTCTTC.